The 27 T cell receptor beta chains reported below all come from one sample, sequenced in a study of T cell responses to AZD1222 COVID-19 vaccine. Clones were read by immunoSEQ multiplex PCR, and TCRdb kept only the in-frame ones, dropping some. The table lists 65,000 to 90,000 clones, nearly 90% of them singletons. Sequences were derived from peripheral blood, sampled 28 days after the second AZD1222 dose. The receptors shown here come from an adult who received the AZD1222 COVID-19 vaccine.

This chain links TRBV27 with TRBJ1-2; D remains ambiguous. The CDR3 has 14 amino acids. V gave up 6 bases and J gave up 7 bases, with 18 bases separating them. Germline V CDR1 and CDR2: MNHEY, SMNVEV (reference sequence). The CDR3 loop reads CASRPHRESSGYTF. CDR3 bases: TGTGCCAGCAGACCTCACAGAGAGTCATCTGGCTACACCTTC.

The chain links TRBV29-1 to TRBJ1-2; TRBD1 is a possible D gene (6 bases). Per germline, CDR1 SQVTM and CDR2 ANQGSEA. The CDR3 runs to 12 residues. Trimming cost V 7 bases and J 0 bases, with 9 bases left between them. The CDR3 here is CSGGQTNYGYTF. The CDR3 DNA sequence: TGCAGCGGTGGACAGACTAACTATGGCTACACCTTC.

Written as DNA, the CDR3 is TGTGCCAGCAGTTTTGGCAGATTTTACGAGCAGTACTTC. This translates into CASSFGRFYEQYF. J is TRBJ2-7 and V is TRBV12-3 or TRBV12-4, with D uncertain. With 3 bases removed from V and 4 bases from J, the gap between germline ends came to 10 bases. The CDR3 length is 13 residues.

The chain's CDR3 is CASGRGRDGETQYF. CDR3 in DNA: TGTGCTAGTGGCCGAGGGAGGGATGGCGAGACCCAGTACTTC. This chain joins TRBV12-5 and TRBJ2-5; 7 bases align to TRBD2. The V gene end was trimmed by 6 bases and the J gene end by 5 bases; junction bases not matched to a gene: 9. Germline CDR1 LGHNT, CDR2 FRNRAP. This CDR3 comprises 14 residues. The entire variable domain, with the rest obtained from reference TRBV12-5 and TRBJ2-5, is as follows: DARVTQTPRHKVTEMGQEVTMRCQPILGHNTVFWYRQTMMQGLELLAYFRNRAPLDDSGMPKDRFSAEMPDATLATLKIQPSEPRDSAVYFCASGRGRDGETQYFGPGTRLLVL.

This sequence joins TRBV7-2 and TRBJ1-1; D gene uncertain. Deletions cut 1 base from V and 4 bases from J, with 4 bases between. CDR1 and CDR2 from the germline V gene are SGHTA and FQGNSA. CDR3 length: 12 amino acids. The CDR3 coding sequence is TGTGCCAGCAGCTTAGGTCCCACTGAAGCTTTCTTT. As protein: CASSLGPTEAFF. The whole variable domain, filled in from reference TRBV7-2 and TRBJ1-1, reads GAGVSQSPSNKVTEKGKDVELRCDPISGHTALYWYRQSLGQGLEFLIYFQGNSAPDKSGLPSDRFSAERTGGSVSTLTIQRTQQEDSAVYLCASSLGPTEAFFGQGTRLTVV.

The chain joins TRBV4-2 to TRBJ1-3; D is perhaps TRBD1 (5 bases). Germline CDR1 reads LGHNA; CDR2 reads YNFKEQ. The ends were cut back, 4 bases at V and 9 bases at J, with 16 bases in the middle. The CDR3 length is 14 residues. The CDR3 region has the DNA TGTGCCAGCAGCCTAGTAGGGGTTGAGGGCACCATATATTTT. This gives the protein CASSLVGVEGTIYF.

J is TRBJ1-4 and V is TRBV7-2; 8 bases are shared with TRBD1. The CDR3 is 19 residues long. CDR1 is SGHTA and CDR2 is FQGNSA in the germline V gene. The V segment lost 4 bases and the J segment 0 bases; nucleotides outside the gene matches: 13. The CDR3 region is CASSSPPGQVVSTNEKLFF. For the CDR3, the DNA is TGTGCCAGCAGCTCTCCTCCGGGACAGGTCGTATCAACTAATGAAAAACTGTTTTTT. The complete variable domain, with remaining parts taken from reference TRBV7-2 and TRBJ1-4, reads GAGVSQSPSNKVTEKGKDVELRCDPISGHTALYWYRQSLGQGLEFLIYFQGNSAPDKSGLPSDRFSAERTGGSVSTLTIQRTQQEDSAVYLCASSSPPGQVVSTNEKLFFGSGTQLSVL.

V usage is TRBV3-1 (or the pseudogene TRBV3-2) and J usage is TRBJ1-2; TRBD1 might be the D (5 bases). This CDR3 spans 15 amino acids. Germline V CDR1 and CDR2: LGHDT, YNNKEL (reference sequence). V lost 1 base to trimming and J lost 8 bases, with 17 bases between them. The CDR3 protein is CASSQGGRTRGGYTF. As DNA, the CDR3 is TGTGCCAGCAGCCAAGGAGGACGGACCCGGGGCGGCTACACCTTC.

The rearrangement links TRBV18 to TRBJ1-4; D perhaps matches TRBD1 (6 bases). The V end lost 0 bases, the J end lost 7 bases, and 12 bases lay between the germline ends. CDR1 and CDR2 (germline): KGHSH, LQKENI. The CDR3 consists of 15 residues. CDR3: CASSPPGQRSEKLFF. CDR3 in DNA: TGTGCCAGCTCACCACCAGGACAGAGGAGTGAAAAACTGTTTTTT. The entire variable domain, with the rest obtained from reference TRBV18 and TRBJ1-4, is as follows: NAGVMQNPRHLVRRRGQEARLRCSPMKGHSHVYWYRQLPEEGLKFMVYLQKENIIDESGMPKERFSAEFPKEGPSILRIQQVVRGDSAAYFCASSPPGQRSEKLFFGSGTQLSVL.

The chain joins TRBV7-9 to TRBJ1-1; D possibly corresponds to TRBD1 (6 bases). The germline CDR1 and CDR2 sequences are SEHNR and FQNEAQ (reference sequence). With 5 bases removed from V and 6 bases from J, the gap between germline ends came to 19 bases. The CDR3 contains 15 residues. The CDR3 nucleotides are TGTGCCAGCAGCCACTTGAGGGGGGTTGATTCTGAAGCTTTCTTT. Residues: CASSHLRGVDSEAFF.

This clone was picked up a small number of times. The chain recombines TRBV10-1 with TRBJ2-5, with unresolved D. V lost 3 bases to trimming and J lost 2 bases, with 7 bases between them. Germline CDR1 is WNHNN and CDR2 is SYGVQD (reference sequence). This CDR3 has 13 residues. This chain's CDR3 is CASSEALQETQYF. The CDR3 DNA reads as TGCGCCAGCAGTGAAGCCCTACAAGAGACCCAGTACTTC.

This clone turned up a few times. The CDR3 nucleotides are TGTGCCAGCAGTCGGGCTAGTGGGTCCCAAGAGACCCAGTACTTC. Translated, it gives CASSRASGSQETQYF. J is TRBJ2-5 and V is TRBV2, with unresolved D. CDR1 and CDR2 (germline): SNHLY, FYNNEI. V lost 5 bases, J lost 1 base, and 14 bases lay in between. The CDR3 is 15 residues long.

The chain uses TRBV21-1 and TRBJ2-5; the table's D call of TRBD2 was not tested on the DNA. TRBV21-1 is described as a pseudogene. The CDR3 extends over 13 amino acids. The CDR3 loop is CASNPSGQETQYF. CDR3 sequence (DNA): TGTGCCAGCAATCCTAGCGGACAAGAGACCCAGTACTTC.

This clone has a handful of counts. The same CDR3 is also encoded by other DNA sequences in this sample. The CDR3 coding sequence is TGCGCCAGCAGCTTGTGGGGAAACACTGAAGCTTTCTTT. This translates into CASSLWGNTEAFF. The chain couples TRBV5-1 to TRBJ1-1; D is unresolved. Germline V CDR1 and CDR2: SGHRS, YFSETQ. The CDR3 is 13 residues long. With 1 base removed from V and 2 bases from J, the gap between germline ends came to 6 bases.

The V and J genes are TRBV25-1 and TRBJ2-2; no definite D call. Germline CDR1 and CDR2: MGHDK and SYGVNS. The CDR3 is 13 amino acids. Between the trimmed V and J ends, which lost 2 bases and 3 bases, there was a span of 4 bases. This CDR3 is CASSEGDTGELFF. CDR3 sequence (DNA): TGTGCCAGCAGTGAAGGGGACACCGGGGAGCTGTTTTTT.

J is TRBJ1-1 and V is TRBV19; the D is unclear. The CDR3 is made up of 13 amino acids. The V and J ends lost 9 bases and 0 bases respectively, with 11 bases between them. Germline V lookup: CDR1 LNHDA, CDR2 SQIVND (reference sequence). The CDR3 DNA is TGTGCCAGCGGATCCGGAATGAACACTGAAGCTTTCTTT. Translating it yields CASGSGMNTEAFF.

V usage is TRBV7-6 and J usage is TRBJ1-2; unclear D gene. The CDR3 runs to 12 residues. Deletions cut 3 bases from V and 3 bases from J, with 5 bases between. Looked up from germline, CDR1 is SGHVS and CDR2 is FNYEAQ. CDR3 DNA sequence: TGTGCCAGCAGCTTCGAAGACTATGGCTACACCTTC. The encoded protein is CASSFEDYGYTF.

The V gene is TRBV29-1, the J gene TRBJ1-1; 10 nucleotides line up with TRBD1. Germline CDR1 SQVTM, CDR2 ANQGSEA. V lost 4 bases to trimming and J lost 5 bases; unmatched junction nucleotides: 10. The CDR3 is 15 amino acids. In DNA, the CDR3 is TGCAGCGTTGTTTCCCCTGACAGGGGGCTGACTGAAGCTTTCTTT. It yields the protein CSVVSPDRGLTEAFF.

The rearrangement uses TRBV5-1 and TRBJ2-6, with D maybe TRBD1 (6 bases). The CDR3 is 19 amino acids. Trimming pared 1 base from V and 0 bases from J, leaving 17 bases between. CDR1 is SGHRS and CDR2 is YFSETQ in the germline V gene. CDR3 sequence (DNA): TGCGCCAGCAGCTTGAGTATGGTGACAGGCGTCTCTGGGGCCAACGTCCTGACTTTC. This translates into CASSLSMVTGVSGANVLTF. Drawing the rest from reference TRBV5-1 and TRBJ2-6, the complete variable domain is KAGVTQTPRYLIKTRGQQVTLSCSPISGHRSVSWYQQTPGQGLQFLFEYFSETQRNKGNFPGRFSGRQFSNSRSEMNVSTLELGDSALYLCASSLSMVTGVSGANVLTFGAGSRLTVL.

The chain combines TRBV7-8 with TRBJ2-1, with 7 bases aligning to TRBD2. After removal of 4 bases from V and 9 bases from J, the junction contained 9 bases not matched to a gene. The CDR3 length is 14 residues. The germline CDR1 and CDR2 sequences are SGHVS and FQNEAQ. The chain's CDR3 is CASSSGGRRFEQFF. CDR3 DNA: TGTGCCAGCAGCTCGGGAGGTCGGAGGTTTGAGCAGTTCTTC.

The chain carries TRBV19 and TRBJ1-1, with 7 positions matching TRBD1. The CDR3 is made up of 13 amino acids. CDR1 is LNHDA, CDR2 SQIVND, per germline (reference sequence). The junction had 6 bases not matched to a gene; V was cut back by 6 bases and J by 5 bases. CDR3 sequence: CASSRTGATEAFF. In DNA form, the CDR3 reads TGTGCCAGTAGCAGGACAGGTGCGACTGAAGCTTTCTTT.

The chain joins TRBV27 to TRBJ2-1; D gene unclear. V lost 6 bases and J 5 bases, leaving 11 bases between the germline ends. Germline lookup yields CDR1 MNHEY and CDR2 SMNVEV (reference sequence). The CDR3 length is 13 residues. CDR3 loop: CASSFEPNNEQFF. CDR3 DNA sequence: TGTGCCAGCAGCTTTGAACCGAACAATGAGCAGTTCTTC.

The rearrangement joins TRBV3-1 (or the pseudogene TRBV3-2) to TRBJ1-1; no reliable D call. V dropped 1 base and J dropped 1 base, with 7 bases sitting between them. Germline V gene lookup returns CDR1 LGHDT and CDR2 YNNKEL (reference sequence). The CDR3 has 14 residues. As DNA, the CDR3 is TGTGCCAGCAGCCAAGTTATTCCGAACACTGAAGCTTTCTTT. Residues: CASSQVIPNTEAFF.

This clone was detected only once. The genes are TRBV4-3 and TRBJ2-1; unclear D gene. The length of the CDR3 is 12 residues. Germline V CDR1 and CDR2: LGHNA, YSLEER. V lost 4 bases to trimming and J lost 7 bases, with 8 bases between them. CDR3 bases: TGCGCCAGCAGCCCAGACCAAAATGAGCAGTTCTTC. Translated, it gives CASSPDQNEQFF.

Here the CDR3 DNA reads TGTGCCAGCAGAATTACAGGGTCAGATACGCAGTATTTT. Encoded protein: CASRITGSDTQYF. This sequence joins TRBV6-5 and TRBJ2-3, with a weak D call TRBD1 (6 bases). This CDR3 has 13 residues. Trimming stripped 6 bases from V and 4 bases from J, with 11 bases between. The germline V gene has CDR1 MNHEY and CDR2 SVGAGI.

The chain links TRBV7-2 to TRBJ1-5; tentative D call: TRBD1 (5 bases). Germline CDR1 SGHTA, CDR2 FQGNSA. V lost 0 bases and J lost 7, with 13 bases in between. CDR3 length: 15 residues. CDR3: CASSLAGRVMQPQHF. In nucleotides, the CDR3 is TGTGCCAGCAGCTTAGCTGGCAGGGTGATGCAGCCCCAGCATTTT.

The J gene is TRBJ1-1, the V gene TRBV6-5; D unclear. There are 14 residues in the CDR3. Germline CDR1 is MNHEY and CDR2 is SVGAGI. Trimming removed 0 bases at V and 8 bases at J, with 13 bases between. The CDR3 coding sequence is TGTGCCAGCAGTTACTCGAGGAGTAAGGACGAAGCTTTCTTT. As protein: CASSYSRSKDEAFF.